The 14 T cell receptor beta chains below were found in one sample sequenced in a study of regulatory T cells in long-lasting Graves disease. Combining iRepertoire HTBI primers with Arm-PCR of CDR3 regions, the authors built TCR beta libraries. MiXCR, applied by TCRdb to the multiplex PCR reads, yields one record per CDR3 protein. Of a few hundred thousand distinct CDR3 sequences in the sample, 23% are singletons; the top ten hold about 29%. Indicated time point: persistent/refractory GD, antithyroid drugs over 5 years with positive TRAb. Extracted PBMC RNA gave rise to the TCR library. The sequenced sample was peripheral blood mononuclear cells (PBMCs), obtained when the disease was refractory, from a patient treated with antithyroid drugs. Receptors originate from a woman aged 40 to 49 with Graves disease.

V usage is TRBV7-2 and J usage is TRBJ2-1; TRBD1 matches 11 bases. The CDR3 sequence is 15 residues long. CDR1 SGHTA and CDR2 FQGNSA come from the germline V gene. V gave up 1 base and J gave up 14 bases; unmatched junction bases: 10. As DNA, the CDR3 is TGTGCCAGCAGCTTAGGGGGGACAGGGGGATTCGAAAAGTTCTTC. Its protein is CASSLGGTGGFEKFF.

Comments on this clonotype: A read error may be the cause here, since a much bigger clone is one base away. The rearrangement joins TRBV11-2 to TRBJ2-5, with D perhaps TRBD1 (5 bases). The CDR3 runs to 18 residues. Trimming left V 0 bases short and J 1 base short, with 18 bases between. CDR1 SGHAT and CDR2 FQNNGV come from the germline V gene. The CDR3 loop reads CASSLDRWQGKLQETQYF. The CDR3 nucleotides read TGTGCCAGCAGCTTAGATCGGTGGCAGGGCAAACTCCAAGAGACCCAGTACTTC.

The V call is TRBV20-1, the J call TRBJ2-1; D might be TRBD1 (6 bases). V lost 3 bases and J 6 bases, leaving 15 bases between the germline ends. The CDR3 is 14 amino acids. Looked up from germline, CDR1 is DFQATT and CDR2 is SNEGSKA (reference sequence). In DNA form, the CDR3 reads TGCAGTGCTAGGGGGAGCTTAGGGGGCAATGAGCAGTTCTTC. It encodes CSARGSLGGNEQFF.

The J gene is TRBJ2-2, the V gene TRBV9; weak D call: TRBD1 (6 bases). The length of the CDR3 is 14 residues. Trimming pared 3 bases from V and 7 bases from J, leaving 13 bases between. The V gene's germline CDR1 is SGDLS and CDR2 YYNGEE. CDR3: CASSAAVRGGELFF. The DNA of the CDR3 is TGTGCCAGCAGCGCAGCTGTCAGGGGCGGGGAGCTGTTTTTT.

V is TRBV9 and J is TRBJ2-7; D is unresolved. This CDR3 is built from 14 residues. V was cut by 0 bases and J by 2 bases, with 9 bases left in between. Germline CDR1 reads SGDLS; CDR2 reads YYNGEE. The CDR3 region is CASSVGQNPYEQYF. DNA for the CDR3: TGTGCCAGCAGCGTAGGACAAAACCCCTACGAGCAGTACTTC. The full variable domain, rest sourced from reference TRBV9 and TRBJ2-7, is DSGVTQTPKHLITATGQRVTLRCSPRSGDLSVYWYQQSLDQGLQFLIQYYNGEERAKGNILERFSAQQFPDLHSELNLSSLELGDSALYFCASSVGQNPYEQYFGPGTRLTVT.

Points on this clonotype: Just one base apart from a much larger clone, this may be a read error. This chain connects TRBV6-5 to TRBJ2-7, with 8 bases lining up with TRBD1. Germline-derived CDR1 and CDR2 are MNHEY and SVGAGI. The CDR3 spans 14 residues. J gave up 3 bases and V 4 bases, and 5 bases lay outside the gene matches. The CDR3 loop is CASSLGQENYEQYF. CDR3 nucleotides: TGTGCCAGCAGTTTGGGACAGGAGAACTACGAGCAGTACTTC.

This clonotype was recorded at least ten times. The CDR3 sequence is CASSSSQTGGNTEAFF. In nucleotides, the CDR3 is TGTGCCAGCAGTTCGTCCCAGACAGGGGGCAACACTGAAGCTTTCTTT. The chain combines TRBV27 with TRBJ1-1, with TRBD1 matching over 10 bases. The CDR3 extends over 16 amino acids. With 4 bases clipped from V and 2 bases from J, the junction kept 7 bases outside the gene matches. The germline CDR1 and CDR2 sequences are MNHEY and SMNVEV (reference sequence).

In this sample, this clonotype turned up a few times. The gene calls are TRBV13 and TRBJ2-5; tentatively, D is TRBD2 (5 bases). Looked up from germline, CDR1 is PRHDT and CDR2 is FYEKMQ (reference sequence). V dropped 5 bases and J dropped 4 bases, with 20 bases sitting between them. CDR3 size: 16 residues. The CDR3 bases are TGTGCCAGCAGCCCTAGACTAAACGGAGGATTAGAGACCCAGTACTTC. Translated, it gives CASSPRLNGGLETQYF.

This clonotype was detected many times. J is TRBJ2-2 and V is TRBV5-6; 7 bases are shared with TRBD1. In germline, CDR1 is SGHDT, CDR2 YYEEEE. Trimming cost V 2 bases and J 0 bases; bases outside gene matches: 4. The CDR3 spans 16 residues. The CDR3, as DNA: TGTGCCAGCAGCTTCACAGGGGCGACGAACACCGGGGAGCTGTTTTTT. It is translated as CASSFTGATNTGELFF.

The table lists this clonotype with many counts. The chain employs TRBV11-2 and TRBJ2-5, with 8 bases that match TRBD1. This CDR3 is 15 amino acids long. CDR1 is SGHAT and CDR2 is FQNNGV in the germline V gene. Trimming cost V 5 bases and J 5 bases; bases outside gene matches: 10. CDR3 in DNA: TGTGCCAGCAGCACCCGGACAGGGTTAACGGAGACCCAGTACTTC. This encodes CASSTRTGLTETQYF.

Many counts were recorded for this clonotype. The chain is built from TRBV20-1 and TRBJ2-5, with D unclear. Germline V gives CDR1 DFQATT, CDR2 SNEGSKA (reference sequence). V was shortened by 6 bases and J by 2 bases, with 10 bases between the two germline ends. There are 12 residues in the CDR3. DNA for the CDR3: TGCAGTGCAGTACAGCCGCAAGAGACCCAGTACTTC. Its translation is CSAVQPQETQYF.

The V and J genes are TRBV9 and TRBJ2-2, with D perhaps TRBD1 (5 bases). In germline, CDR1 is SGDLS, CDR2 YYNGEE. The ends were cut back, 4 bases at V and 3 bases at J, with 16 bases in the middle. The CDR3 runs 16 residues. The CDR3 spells CASSPRVGAYTGELFF. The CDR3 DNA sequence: TGTGCCAGCAGCCCGAGAGTAGGGGCGTACACCGGGGAGCTGTTTTTT.

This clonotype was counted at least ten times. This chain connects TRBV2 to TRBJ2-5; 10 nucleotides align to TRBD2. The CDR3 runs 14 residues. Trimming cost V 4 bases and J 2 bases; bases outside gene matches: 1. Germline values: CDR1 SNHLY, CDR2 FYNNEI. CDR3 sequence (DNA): TGTGCCAGCAGTGGGACTAGCGGACAAGAGACCCAGTACTTC. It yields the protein CASSGTSGQETQYF.

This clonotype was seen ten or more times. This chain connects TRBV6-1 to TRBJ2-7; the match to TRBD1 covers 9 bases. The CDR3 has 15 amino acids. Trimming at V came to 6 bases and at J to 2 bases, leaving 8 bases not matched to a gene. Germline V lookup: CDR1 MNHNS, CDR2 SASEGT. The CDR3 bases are TGTGCCAGCAGAGGGGGACAGGGTCTGGCCTACGAGCAGTACTTC. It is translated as CASRGGQGLAYEQYF.